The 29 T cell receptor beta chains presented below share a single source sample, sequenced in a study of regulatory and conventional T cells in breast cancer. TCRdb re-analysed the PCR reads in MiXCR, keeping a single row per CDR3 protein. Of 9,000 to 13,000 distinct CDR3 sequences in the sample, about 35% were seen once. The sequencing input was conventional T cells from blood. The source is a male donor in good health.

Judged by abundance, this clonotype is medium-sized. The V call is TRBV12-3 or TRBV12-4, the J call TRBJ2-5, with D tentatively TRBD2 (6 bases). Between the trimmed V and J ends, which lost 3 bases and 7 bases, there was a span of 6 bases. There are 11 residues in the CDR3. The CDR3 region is CASSLGGTQYF. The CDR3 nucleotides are TGTGCCAGCAGTTTGGGGGGGACCCAGTACTTC.

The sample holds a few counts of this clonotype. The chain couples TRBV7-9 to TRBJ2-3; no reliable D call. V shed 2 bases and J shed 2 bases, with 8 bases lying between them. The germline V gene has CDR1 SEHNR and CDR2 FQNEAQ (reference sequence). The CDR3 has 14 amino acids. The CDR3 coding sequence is TGTGCCAGCAGCTTAACCCTTCCCACAGATACGCAGTATTTT. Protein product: CASSLTLPTDTQYF.

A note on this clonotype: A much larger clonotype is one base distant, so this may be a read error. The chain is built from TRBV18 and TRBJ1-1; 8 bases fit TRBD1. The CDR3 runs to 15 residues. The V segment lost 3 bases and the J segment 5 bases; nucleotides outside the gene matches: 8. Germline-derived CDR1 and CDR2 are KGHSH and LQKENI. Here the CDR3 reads CASSPWSGGGTEAFF. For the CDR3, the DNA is TGTGCCAGCTCACCCTGGTCAGGGGGCGGAACTGAAGCTTTCTTT. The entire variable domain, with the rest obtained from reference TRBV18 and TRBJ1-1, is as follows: NAGVMQNPRHLVRRRGQEARLRCSPMKGHSHVYWYRQLPEEGLKFMVYLQKENIIDESGMPKERFSAEFPKEGPSILRIQQVVRGDSAAYFCASSPWSGGGTEAFFGQGTRLTVV.

The CDR3 sequence is CASSLRSTGLTDTQYF. The CDR3 nucleotides read TGTGCCAGCAGCTTACGCTCCACAGGGTTGACAGATACGCAGTATTTT. This sequence joins TRBV7-2 and TRBJ2-3; a possible D gene is TRBD1 (6 bases). CDR3 size: 16 residues. Per the germline V gene, CDR1 is SGHTA and CDR2 is FQGNSA. V was shortened by 2 bases and J by 3 bases, with 15 bases between the two germline ends. Full variable domain (missing parts from reference TRBV7-2 and TRBJ2-3): GAGVSQSPSNKVTEKGKDVELRCDPISGHTALYWYRQSLGQGLEFLIYFQGNSAPDKSGLPSDRFSAERTGGSVSTLTIQRTQQEDSAVYLCASSLRSTGLTDTQYFGPGTRLTVL.

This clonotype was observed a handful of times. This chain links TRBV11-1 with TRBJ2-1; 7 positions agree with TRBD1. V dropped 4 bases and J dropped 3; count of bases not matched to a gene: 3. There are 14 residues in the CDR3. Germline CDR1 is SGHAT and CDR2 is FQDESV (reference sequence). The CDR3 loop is CASSYRDSYNEQFF. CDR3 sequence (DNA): TGTGCCAGCAGCTACCGGGACAGCTACAATGAGCAGTTCTTC.

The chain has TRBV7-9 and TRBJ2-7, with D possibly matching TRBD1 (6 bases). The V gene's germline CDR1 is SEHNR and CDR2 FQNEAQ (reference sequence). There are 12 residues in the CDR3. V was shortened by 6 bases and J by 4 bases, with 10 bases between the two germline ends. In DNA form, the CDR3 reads TGTGCCAGCAGACGGCAGGGGTACGAGCAGTACTTC. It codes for CASRRQGYEQYF.

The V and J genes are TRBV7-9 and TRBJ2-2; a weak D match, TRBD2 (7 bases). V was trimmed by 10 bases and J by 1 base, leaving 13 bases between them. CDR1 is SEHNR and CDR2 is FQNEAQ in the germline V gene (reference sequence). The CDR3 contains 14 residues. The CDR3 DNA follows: TGTGCCATCCGAGCGGGACAGAACACCGGGGAGCTGTTTTTT. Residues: CAIRAGQNTGELFF.

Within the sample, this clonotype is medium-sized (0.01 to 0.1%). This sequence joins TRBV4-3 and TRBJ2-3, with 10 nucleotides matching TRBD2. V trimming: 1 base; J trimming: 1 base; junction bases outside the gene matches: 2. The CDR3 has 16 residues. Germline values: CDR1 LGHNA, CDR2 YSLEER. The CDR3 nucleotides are TGCGCCAGCAGCCAAGCAACTAGCGGGGGCACAGATACGCAGTATTTT. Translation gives CASSQATSGGTDTQYF.

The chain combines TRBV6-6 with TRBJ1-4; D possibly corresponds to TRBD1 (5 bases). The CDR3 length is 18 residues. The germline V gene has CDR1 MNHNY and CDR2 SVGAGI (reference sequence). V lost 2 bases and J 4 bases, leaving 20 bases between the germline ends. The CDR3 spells CASSYAGTTLRINEKLFF. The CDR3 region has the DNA TGTGCCAGCAGTTACGCTGGGACCACGTTAAGAATTAATGAAAAACTGTTTTTT.

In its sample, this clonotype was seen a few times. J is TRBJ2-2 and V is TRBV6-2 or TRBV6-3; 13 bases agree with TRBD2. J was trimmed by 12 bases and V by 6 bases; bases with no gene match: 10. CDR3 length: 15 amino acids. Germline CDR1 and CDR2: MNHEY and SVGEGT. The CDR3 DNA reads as TGTGCCAGCAGCTCTTACGTGACTAGCGGGGGGAAGCTGTTTTTT. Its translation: CASSSYVTSGGKLFF.

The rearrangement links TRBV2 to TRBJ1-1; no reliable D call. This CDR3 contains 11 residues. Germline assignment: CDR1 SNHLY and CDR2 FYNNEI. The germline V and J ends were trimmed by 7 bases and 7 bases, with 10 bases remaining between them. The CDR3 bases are TGTGCCAGCAACCGAGCAGTTGAAGCTTTCTTT. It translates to CASNRAVEAFF.

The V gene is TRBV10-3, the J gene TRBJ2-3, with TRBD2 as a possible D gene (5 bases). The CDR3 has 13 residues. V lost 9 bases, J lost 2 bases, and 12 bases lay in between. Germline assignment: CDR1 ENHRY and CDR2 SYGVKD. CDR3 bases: TGTGCCATTGCTCCGGGATCCACAGATACGCAGTATTTT. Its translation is CAIAPGSTDTQYF.

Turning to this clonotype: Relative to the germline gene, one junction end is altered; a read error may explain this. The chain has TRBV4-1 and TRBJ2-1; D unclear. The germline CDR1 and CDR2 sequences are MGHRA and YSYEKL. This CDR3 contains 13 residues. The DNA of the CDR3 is TGTGCCACCAGCCAAGTCTGGGACAATGAGCAGTTCTTC. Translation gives CATSQVWDNEQFF.

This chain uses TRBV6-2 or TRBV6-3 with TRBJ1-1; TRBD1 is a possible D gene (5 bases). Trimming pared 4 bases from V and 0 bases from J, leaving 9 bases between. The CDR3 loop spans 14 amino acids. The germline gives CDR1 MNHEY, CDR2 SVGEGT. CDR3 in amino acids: CASSFDRLNTEAFF. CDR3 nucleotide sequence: TGTGCCAGCAGTTTCGACAGACTGAACACTGAAGCTTTCTTT.

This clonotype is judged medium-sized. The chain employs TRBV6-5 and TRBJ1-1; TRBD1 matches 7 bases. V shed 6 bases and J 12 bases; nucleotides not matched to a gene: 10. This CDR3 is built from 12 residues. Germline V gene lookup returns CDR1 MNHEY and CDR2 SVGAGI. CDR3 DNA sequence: TGTGCCAGCAGCCTGGACAGGTTTACAACTTTCTTT. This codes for CASSLDRFTTFF.

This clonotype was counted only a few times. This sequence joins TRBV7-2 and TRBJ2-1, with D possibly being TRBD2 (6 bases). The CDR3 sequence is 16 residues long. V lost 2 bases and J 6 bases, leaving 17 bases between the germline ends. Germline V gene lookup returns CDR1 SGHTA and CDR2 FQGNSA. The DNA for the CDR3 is TGTGCCAGCAGCTTAAAACGGGGGAGTAGGATCAATGAGCAGTTCTTC. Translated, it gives CASSLKRGSRINEQFF.

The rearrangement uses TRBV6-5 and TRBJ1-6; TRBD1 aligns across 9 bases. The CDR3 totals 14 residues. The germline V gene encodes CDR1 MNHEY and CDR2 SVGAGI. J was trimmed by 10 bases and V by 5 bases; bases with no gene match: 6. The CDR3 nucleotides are TGTGCCAGCAGTCGGGGACAGGGAGGGTCACCCCTCCACTTT. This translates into CASSRGQGGSPLHF.

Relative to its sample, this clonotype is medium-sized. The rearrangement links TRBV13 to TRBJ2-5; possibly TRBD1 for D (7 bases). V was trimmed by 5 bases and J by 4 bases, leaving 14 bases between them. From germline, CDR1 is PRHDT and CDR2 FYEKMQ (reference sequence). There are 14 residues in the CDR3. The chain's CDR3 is CASSATGRRETQYF. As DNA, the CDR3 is TGTGCCAGCAGCGCGACAGGGAGGAGAGAGACCCAGTACTTC. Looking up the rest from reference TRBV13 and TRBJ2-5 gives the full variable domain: AAGVIQSPRHLIKEKRETATLKCYPIPRHDTVYWYQQGPGQDPQFLISFYEKMQSDKGSIPDRFSAQQFSDYHSELNMSSLELGDSALYFCASSATGRRETQYFGPGTRLLVL.

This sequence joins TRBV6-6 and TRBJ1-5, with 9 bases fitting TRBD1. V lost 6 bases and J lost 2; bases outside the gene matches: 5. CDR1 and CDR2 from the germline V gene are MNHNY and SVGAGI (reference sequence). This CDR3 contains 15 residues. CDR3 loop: CASSPRDRGNQPQHF. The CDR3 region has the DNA TGTGCCAGCAGCCCCAGGGACAGGGGCAATCAGCCCCAGCATTTT.

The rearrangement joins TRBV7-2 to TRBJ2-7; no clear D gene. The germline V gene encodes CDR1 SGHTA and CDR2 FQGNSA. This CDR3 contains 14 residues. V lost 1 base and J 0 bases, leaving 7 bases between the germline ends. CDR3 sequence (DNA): TGTGCCAGCAGCTTAGTGGGCAGCTCCTACGAGCAGTACTTC. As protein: CASSLVGSSYEQYF.

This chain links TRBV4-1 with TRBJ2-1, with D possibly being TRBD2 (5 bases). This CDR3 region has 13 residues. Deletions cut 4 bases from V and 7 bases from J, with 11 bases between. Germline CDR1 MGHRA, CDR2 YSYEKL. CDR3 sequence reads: CASSRERGNEQFF. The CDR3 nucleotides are TGCGCCAGCAGCCGGGAACGGGGTAATGAGCAGTTCTTC.

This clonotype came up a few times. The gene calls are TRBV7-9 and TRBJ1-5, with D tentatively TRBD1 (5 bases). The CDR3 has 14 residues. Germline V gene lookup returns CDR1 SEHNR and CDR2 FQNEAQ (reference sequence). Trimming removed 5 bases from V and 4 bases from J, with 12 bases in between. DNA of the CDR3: TGTGCCAGCAGCCCAACAGGAGCTAATCAGCCCCAGCATTTT. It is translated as CASSPTGANQPQHF.

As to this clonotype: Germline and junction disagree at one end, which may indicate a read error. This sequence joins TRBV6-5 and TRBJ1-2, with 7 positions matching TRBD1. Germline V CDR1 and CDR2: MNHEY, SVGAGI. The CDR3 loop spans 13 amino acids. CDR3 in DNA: TGTGCCAGCAGTTCCAACGACAGGGCCCTATTCTCCTTC. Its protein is CASSSNDRALFSF.

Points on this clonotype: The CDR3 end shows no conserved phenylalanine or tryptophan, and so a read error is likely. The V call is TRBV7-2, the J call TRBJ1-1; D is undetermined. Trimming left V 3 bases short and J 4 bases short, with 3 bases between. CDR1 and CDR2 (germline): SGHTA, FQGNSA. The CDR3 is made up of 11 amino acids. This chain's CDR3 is CASSFFTEAFL. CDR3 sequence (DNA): TGTGCCAGCAGCTTTTTCACTGAAGCTTTCCTT.

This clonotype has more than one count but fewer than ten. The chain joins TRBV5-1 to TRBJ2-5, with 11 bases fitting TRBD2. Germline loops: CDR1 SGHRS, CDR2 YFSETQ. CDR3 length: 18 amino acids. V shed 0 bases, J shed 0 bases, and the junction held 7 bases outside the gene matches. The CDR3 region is CASSLAPTSGGYQETQYF. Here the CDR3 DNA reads TGCGCCAGCAGCTTGGCCCCTACTAGCGGGGGTTACCAAGAGACCCAGTACTTC.

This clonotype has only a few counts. The CDR3 loop is CASSPGYQPQHF. CDR3 in DNA: TGTGCCAGCAGTCCAGGGTATCAGCCCCAGCATTTT. This chain links TRBV6-1 with TRBJ1-5, with a weak D call TRBD1 (5 bases). Germline V gene sequence: CDR1 MNHNS, CDR2 SASEGT. This CDR3 spans 12 amino acids. With 5 bases removed from V and 5 bases from J, the gap between germline ends came to 7 bases.

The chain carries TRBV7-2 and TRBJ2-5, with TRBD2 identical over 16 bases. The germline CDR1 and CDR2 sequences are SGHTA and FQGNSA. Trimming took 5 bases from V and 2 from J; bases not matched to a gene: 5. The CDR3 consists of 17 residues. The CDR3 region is CASSPPGLAGGQETQYF. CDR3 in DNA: TGTGCCAGCAGCCCTCCGGGACTAGCGGGGGGGCAAGAGACCCAGTACTTC.

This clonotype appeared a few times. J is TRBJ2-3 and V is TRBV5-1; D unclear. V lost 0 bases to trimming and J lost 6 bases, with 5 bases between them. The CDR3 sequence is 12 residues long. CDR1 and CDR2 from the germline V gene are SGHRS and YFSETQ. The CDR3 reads CASSLDGDTQYF. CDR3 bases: TGCGCCAGCAGCTTGGACGGGGATACGCAGTATTTT.

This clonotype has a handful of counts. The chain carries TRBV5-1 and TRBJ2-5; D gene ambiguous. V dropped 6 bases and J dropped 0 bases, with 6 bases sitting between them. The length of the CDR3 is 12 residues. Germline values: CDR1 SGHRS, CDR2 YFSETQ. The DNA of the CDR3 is TGCGCCAGCACCAGGAACCAAGAGACCCAGTACTTC. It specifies CASTRNQETQYF.